This is a list of T cell receptor beta chains from one sample in a study of T cells in Graves' hyperthyroidism and ophthalmopathy. Each CDR3 protein is one row after TCRdb ran MiXCR on the multiplex PCR reads. The data contain roughly 740,000 distinct CDR3 sequences, about 15% of them seen just once; the ten biggest clones take up 8.4%. The sequenced material came from blood. The source is a man younger than 30 with Graves' hyperthyroidism. Each CDR3 is given with its conserved first and last residue. The D gene is left open where the match is weak. Rows give clone size only sometimes, using once, few, many, or a class for an expanded clone.

-	-	TRBV7-6	TRBJ2-1	TGTGCCAGCAGCTCCTCGACCAGGGCAGGGTTGAAAAATGAGCAGTTCTTC	CASSSSTRAGLKNEQFF
-	-	TRBV4-1	TRBJ2-4	TGCGCCAGCAGCCTTTCCGAGTTAGACATTCAGTACTTC	CASSLSELDIQYF
-	many	TRBV28	TRBJ2-4	TGTGCCAAGACGCAGGGCCTAAAAAACATTCAGTACTTC	CAKTQGLKNIQYF
-	many	TRBV29-1	TRBJ1-1	TGCAGCGTCGCCCCGGGGGGACGCGATTCGGAAGCTTTCTTT	CSVAPGGRDSEAFF
-	few	TRBV5-8	TRBJ2-5	TGTGCCAGCAGGTGGCCGGGTGAGACCCAGTACTTC	CASRWPGETQYF
-	many	TRBV20-1	TRBJ2-5	TGCAGTGCTAGAGAAGCGGCAGGGGCACAGACCCAGTACTTC	CSAREAAGAQTQYF
-	-	TRBV19	TRBJ2-5	TGTGCCAGTAGTATGTCTCAAGAGACCCAGTACTTC	CASSMSQETQYF
TRBD2	many	TRBV11-2	TRBJ2-5	TGTGCCAGCAGCTCTAGGACGGGAGGAGAGACCCAGTACTTC	CASSSRTGGETQYF
-	-	TRBV20-1	TRBJ1-5	TGCAGTGCTAGAGATCTTGGCCGGGGGCAGGGATTTAGCAATCAGCCCCAGCATTTT	CSARDLGRGQGFSNQPQHF
-	-	TRBV19	TRBJ2-7	TGTGCCAGTAGTTTCCGGGTCTCCTACGAGCAGTACTTC	CASSFRVSYEQYF
-	few	TRBV7-9	TRBJ2-1	TGTGCCAGCAGCTTACGGCGCGCCAGTCAAAATGAGCAGTTCTTC	CASSLRRASQNEQFF
TRBD2	many	TRBV20-1	TRBJ2-7	TGCAGTGCTAGAGATGTCCGGCTAGCGGACGAGCAGTACTTC	CSARDVRLADEQYF
-	-	TRBV28	TRBJ2-1	TGTGCCAGCAGTTTAGAAGGGACAACTGAGCAGTTCTTC	CASSLEGTTEQFF
-	few	TRBV2	TRBJ2-2	TGTGCCAGCAGTGAATCTGGGGACACCGGGGAGCTGTTTTTT	CASSESGDTGELFF
-	-	TRBV10-3	TRBJ2-7	TGTGCCATCAGTGACTACTACGAGCAGTACTTC	CAISDYYEQYF
TRBD1	many	TRBV2	TRBJ1-1	TGTGCCAGCGGAGGACAGGGTGAAGCTTTCTTT	CASGGQGEAFF